These 9 T cell receptor beta chains share one sample of origin, sequenced in a study of blood T cells in healthy people across ages. For the second PCR, which ran for roughly 6 to 11 cycles, a sample-barcoded 5' primer and a J-beta primer mix were used. TCRdb re-derived calls from the 5' RACE reads in MiXCR, one entry per CDR3 protein. Here the sample spans about a million distinct CDR3 sequences, 51% being singletons. Sequenced material: blood. All receptors come from a woman aged 60-75 years in good health.

The V and J genes are TRBV5-1 and TRBJ2-4; D remains unclear. The J call may be faulty, since TRBJ2-7 better matches the DNA end. From germline, CDR1 is SGHRS and CDR2 YFSETQ. The CDR3 has 12 residues. Here the CDR3 DNA reads TGCGCCAGCAGCTCTGAACCCTACGAGCAGTACTTC. This encodes CASSSEPYEQYF.

Concerning this clonotype: Relative to the germline gene, one junction end is altered; a read error may explain this. The V call is TRBV20-1, the J call TRBJ2-3; 14 positions match TRBD2. Per the germline V gene, CDR1 is DFQATT and CDR2 is SNEGSKA (reference sequence). The CDR3 sequence is 16 residues long. The CDR3 is CSAGTSGSSGTGTQYF. In nucleotides, the CDR3 is TGCAGTGCTGGGACTAGCGGGAGTTCAGGCACAGGTACGCAGTATTTT.

The chain couples TRBV11-2 to TRBJ1-1; perhaps TRBD1 as D (5 bases). The ends were cut back, 5 bases at V and 5 bases at J, with 15 bases in the middle. Germline-derived CDR1 and CDR2 are SGHAT and FQNNGV. The CDR3 totals 14 residues. Written as DNA, the CDR3 is TGTGCCAGCAGCAGGGGTGGGTTTAGGACTGAAGCTTTCTTT. This sequence encodes CASSRGGFRTEAFF.

J is TRBJ2-2 and V is TRBV13; D tentatively fits TRBD1 or TRBD2 (5 bases each). The CDR3 has 16 residues. V was shortened by 5 bases and J by 3 bases, with 16 bases between the two germline ends. CDR1 and CDR2 (germline): PRHDT, FYEKMQ (reference sequence). CDR3 sequence: CASSTIKEGHTGELFF. DNA of the CDR3: TGTGCCAGCAGCACGATCAAAGAGGGACACACCGGGGAGCTGTTTTTT. Full variable domain (rest looked up from reference TRBV13 and TRBJ2-2): AAGVIQSPRHLIKEKRETATLKCYPIPRHDTVYWYQQGPGQDPQFLISFYEKMQSDKGSIPDRFSAQQFSDYHSELNMSSLELGDSALYFCASSTIKEGHTGELFFGEGSRLTVL.

The gene calls are TRBV5-6 and TRBJ2-6; 9 bases fit TRBD1. The CDR3 sequence is 17 residues long. V dropped 2 bases and J dropped 4; count of bases not matched to a gene: 7. Germline V CDR1 and CDR2: SGHDT, YYEEEE. CDR3: CASSFTTGGFGANVLTF. CDR3 bases: TGTGCCAGCAGCTTCACGACAGGGGGTTTCGGGGCCAACGTCCTGACTTTC. Together with reference TRBV5-6 and TRBJ2-6, the CDR3 gives the full variable domain: DAGVTQSPTHLIKTRGQQVTLRCSPKSGHDTVSWYQQALGQGPQFIFQYYEEEERQRGNFPDRFSGHQFPNYSSELNVNALLLGDSALYLCASSFTTGGFGANVLTFGAGSRLTVL.

V is TRBV10-3 and J is TRBJ2-7, with a weak D call TRBD2 (6 bases). The CDR3 has 15 residues. V lost 4 bases and J lost 0, with 13 bases in between. Germline V gene data show CDR1 as ENHRY and CDR2 as SYGVKD. DNA for the CDR3: TGTGCCATCAGTGGAAGGGACGGGAGCTCCTACGAGCAGTACTTC. It yields the protein CAISGRDGSSYEQYF.

This sequence joins TRBV5-5 and TRBJ1-1; no clear D gene. With 2 bases removed from V and 3 bases from J, the gap between germline ends came to 8 bases. This CDR3 comprises 13 residues. Germline loops: CDR1 SGHKS, CDR2 YYEKEE (reference sequence). As DNA, the CDR3 is TGTGCCAGCAGCTTCCGGGTGGACACTGAAGCTTTCTTT. It is translated as CASSFRVDTEAFF.

The sample holds one count of this clonotype. The rearrangement uses TRBV7-6 and TRBJ1-6; no clear D. This CDR3 region has 16 residues. V was trimmed by 1 base and J by 11 bases, leaving 18 bases between them. Looked up from germline, CDR1 is SGHVS and CDR2 is FNYEAQ. The CDR3 region has the DNA TGTGCCAGCAGCTTAGGAGGCAGGAGTGGAAATACACCCCTCCACTTT. Protein sequence: CASSLGGRSGNTPLHF.

The chain recombines TRBV4-3 with TRBJ2-3; perhaps D is TRBD1 or TRBD2 (6 bases each). CDR1 and CDR2 from the germline V gene are LGHNA and YSLEER. Trimming took 1 base from V and 2 from J, leaving 10 bases between them. CDR3 size: 15 residues. CDR3 nucleotide sequence: TGCGCCAGCAGCCAAGGGGGGGCCGACACAGATACGCAGTATTTT. This encodes CASSQGGADTDTQYF.